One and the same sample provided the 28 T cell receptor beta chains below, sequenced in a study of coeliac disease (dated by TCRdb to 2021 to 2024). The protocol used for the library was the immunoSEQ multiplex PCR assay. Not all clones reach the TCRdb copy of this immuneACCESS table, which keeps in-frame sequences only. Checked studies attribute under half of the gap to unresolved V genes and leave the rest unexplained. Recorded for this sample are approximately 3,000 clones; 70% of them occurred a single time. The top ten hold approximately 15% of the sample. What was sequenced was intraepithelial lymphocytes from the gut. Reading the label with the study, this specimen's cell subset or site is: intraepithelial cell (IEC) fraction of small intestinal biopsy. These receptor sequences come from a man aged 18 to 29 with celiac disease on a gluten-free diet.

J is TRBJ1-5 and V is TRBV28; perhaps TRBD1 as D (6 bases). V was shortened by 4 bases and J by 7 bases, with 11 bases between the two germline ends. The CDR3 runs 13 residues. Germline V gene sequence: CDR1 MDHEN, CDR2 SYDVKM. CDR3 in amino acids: CASSYGTNQPQHF. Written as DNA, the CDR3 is TGTGCCAGCAGTTATGGGACAAACCAGCCCCAGCATTTT.

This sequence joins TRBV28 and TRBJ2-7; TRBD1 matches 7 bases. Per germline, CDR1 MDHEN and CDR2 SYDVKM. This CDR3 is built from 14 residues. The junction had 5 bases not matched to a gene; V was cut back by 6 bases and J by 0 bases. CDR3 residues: CASRGQGDSYEQYF. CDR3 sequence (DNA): TGTGCCAGCAGGGGTCAGGGGGACTCCTACGAGCAGTACTTC.

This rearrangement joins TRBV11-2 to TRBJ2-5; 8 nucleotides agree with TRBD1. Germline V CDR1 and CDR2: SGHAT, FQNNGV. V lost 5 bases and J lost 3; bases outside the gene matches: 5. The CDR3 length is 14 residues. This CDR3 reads CASSTATGEETQYF. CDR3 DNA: TGTGCCAGCAGCACCGCGACAGGGGAAGAGACCCAGTACTTC. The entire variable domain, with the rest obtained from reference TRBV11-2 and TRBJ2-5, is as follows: EAGVAQSPRYKIIEKRQSVAFWCNPISGHATLYWYQQILGQGPKLLIQFQNNGVVDDSQLPKDRFSAERLKGVDSTLKIQPAKLEDSAVYLCASSTATGEETQYFGPGTRLLVL.

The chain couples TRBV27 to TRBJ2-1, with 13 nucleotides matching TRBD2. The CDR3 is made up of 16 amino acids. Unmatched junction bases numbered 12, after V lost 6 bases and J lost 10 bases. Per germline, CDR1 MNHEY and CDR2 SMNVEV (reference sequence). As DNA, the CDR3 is TGTGCCAGCAGGCGAGGCGGGACTAGCGGGGTAGTGGAGCAGTTCTTC. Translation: CASRRGGTSGVVEQFF.

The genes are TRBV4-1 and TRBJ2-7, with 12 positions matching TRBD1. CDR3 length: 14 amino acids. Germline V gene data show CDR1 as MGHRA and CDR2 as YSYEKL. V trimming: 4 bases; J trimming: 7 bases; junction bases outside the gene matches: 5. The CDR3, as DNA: TGCGCCAGCAGCCGGGGACAGGGGGCTGAAGAGCAGTACTTC. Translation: CASSRGQGAEEQYF.

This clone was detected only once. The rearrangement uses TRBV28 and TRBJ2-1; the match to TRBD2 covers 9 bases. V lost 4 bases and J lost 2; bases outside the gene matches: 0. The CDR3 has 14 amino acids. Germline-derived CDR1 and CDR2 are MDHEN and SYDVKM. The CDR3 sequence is CASSSSGAYNEQFF. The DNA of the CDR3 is TGTGCCAGCAGTTCTAGCGGGGCCTACAATGAGCAGTTCTTC.

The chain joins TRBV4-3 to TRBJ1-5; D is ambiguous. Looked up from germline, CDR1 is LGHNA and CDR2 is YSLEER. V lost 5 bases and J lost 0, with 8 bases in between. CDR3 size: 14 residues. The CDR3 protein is CASSFLYSNQPQHF. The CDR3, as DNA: TGCGCCAGCAGCTTCCTCTATAGCAATCAGCCCCAGCATTTT.

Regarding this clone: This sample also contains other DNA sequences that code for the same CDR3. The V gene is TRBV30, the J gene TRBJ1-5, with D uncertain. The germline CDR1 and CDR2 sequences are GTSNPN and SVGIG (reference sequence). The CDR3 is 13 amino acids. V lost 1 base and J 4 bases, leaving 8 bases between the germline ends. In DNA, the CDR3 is TGTGCCTGGAGTGGGCAGGATAATCAGCCCCAGCATTTT. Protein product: CAWSGQDNQPQHF.

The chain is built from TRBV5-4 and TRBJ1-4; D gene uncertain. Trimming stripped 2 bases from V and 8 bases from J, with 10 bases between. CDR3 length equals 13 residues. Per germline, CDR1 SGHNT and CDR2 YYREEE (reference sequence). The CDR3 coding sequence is TGTGCCAGCAGCTTTGGACTTTGGGAAAAACTGTTTTTT. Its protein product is CASSFGLWEKLFF.

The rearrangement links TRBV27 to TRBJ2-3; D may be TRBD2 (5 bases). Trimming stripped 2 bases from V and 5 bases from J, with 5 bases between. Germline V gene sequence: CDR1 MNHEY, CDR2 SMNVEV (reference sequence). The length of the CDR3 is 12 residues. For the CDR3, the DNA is TGTGCCAGCAGTTTAGGAGGAGATACGCAGTATTTT. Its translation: CASSLGGDTQYF.

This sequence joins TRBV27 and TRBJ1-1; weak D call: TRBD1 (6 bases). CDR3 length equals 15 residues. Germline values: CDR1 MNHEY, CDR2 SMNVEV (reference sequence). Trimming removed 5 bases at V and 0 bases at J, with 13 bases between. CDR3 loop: CASSRSDSMNTEAFF. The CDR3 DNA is TGTGCCAGCAGTCGATCGGACAGCATGAACACTGAAGCTTTCTTT.

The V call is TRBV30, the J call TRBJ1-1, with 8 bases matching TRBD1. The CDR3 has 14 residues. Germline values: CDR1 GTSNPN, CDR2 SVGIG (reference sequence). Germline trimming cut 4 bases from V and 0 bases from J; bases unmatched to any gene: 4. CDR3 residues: CAWNGQGLNTEAFF. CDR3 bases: TGTGCCTGGAATGGACAGGGTTTGAACACTGAAGCTTTCTTT.

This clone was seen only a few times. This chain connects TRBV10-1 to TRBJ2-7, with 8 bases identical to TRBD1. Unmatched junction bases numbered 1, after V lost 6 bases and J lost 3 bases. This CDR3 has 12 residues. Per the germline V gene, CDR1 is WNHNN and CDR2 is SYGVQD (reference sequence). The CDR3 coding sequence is TGCGCCAGCAGGGGACAGGACTACGAGCAGTACTTC. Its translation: CASRGQDYEQYF.

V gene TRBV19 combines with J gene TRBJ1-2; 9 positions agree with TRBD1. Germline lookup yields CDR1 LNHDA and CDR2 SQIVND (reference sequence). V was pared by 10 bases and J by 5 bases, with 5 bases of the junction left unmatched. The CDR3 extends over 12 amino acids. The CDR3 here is CATLGQGYGYTF. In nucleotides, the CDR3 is TGTGCCACCTTGGGACAGGGATATGGCTACACCTTC. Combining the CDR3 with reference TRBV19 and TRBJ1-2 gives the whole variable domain DGGITQSPKYLFRKEGQNVTLSCEQNLNHDAMYWYRQDPGQGLRLIYYSQIVNDFQKGDIAEGYSVSREKKESFPLTVTSAQKNPTAFYLCATLGQGYGYTFGSGTRLTVV.

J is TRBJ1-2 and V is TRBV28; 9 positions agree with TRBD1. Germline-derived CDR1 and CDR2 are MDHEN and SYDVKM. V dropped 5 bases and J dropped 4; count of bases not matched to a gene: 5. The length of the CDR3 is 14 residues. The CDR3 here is CASSLGTGIYGYTF. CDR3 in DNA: TGTGCCAGCAGTCTAGGGACAGGGATCTATGGCTACACCTTC.

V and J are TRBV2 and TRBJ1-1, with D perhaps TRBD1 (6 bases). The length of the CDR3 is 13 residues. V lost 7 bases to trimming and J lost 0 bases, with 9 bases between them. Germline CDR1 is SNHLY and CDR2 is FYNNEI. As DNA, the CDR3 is TGTGCCAGCAAGGCAGGGGTGAACACTGAAGCTTTCTTT. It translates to CASKAGVNTEAFF.

In nucleotides, the CDR3 is TGTGCCAGCAGCGTACCTCTGGCCAGTGTGAACACTGAAGCTTTCTTT. Its protein is CASSVPLASVNTEAFF. The V and J genes are TRBV7-9 and TRBJ1-1, with no clear D. Trimming removed 5 bases from V and 0 bases from J, with 16 bases in between. The CDR3 runs to 16 residues. Germline CDR1 is SEHNR and CDR2 is FQNEAQ (reference sequence).

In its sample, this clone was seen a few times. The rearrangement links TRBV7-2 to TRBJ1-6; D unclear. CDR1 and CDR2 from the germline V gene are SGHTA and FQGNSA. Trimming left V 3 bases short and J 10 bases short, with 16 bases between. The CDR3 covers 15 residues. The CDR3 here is CASSFDPRQGSPLHF. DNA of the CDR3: TGTGCCAGCAGCTTCGACCCGCGACAAGGATCACCCCTCCACTTT. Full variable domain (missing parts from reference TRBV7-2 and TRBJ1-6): GAGVSQSPSNKVTEKGKDVELRCDPISGHTALYWYRQSLGQGLEFLIYFQGNSAPDKSGLPSDRFSAERTGGSVSTLTIQRTQQEDSAVYLCASSFDPRQGSPLHFGNGTRLTVT.

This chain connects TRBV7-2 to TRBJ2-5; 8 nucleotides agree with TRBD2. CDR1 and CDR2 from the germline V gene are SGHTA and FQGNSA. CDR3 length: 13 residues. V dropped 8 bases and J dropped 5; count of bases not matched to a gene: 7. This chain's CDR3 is CASGSGGGETQYF. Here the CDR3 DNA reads TGTGCCAGCGGGAGCGGGGGCGGCGAGACCCAGTACTTC.

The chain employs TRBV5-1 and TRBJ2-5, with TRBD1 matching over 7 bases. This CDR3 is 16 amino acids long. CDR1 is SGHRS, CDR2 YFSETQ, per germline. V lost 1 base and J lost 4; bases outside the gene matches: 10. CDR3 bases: TGCGCCAGCAGCTTGCTATCGACAGGGACCGGAGAGACCCAGTACTTC. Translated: CASSLLSTGTGETQYF. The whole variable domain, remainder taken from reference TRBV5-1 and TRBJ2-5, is KAGVTQTPRYLIKTRGQQVTLSCSPISGHRSVSWYQQTPGQGLQFLFEYFSETQRNKGNFPGRFSGRQFSNSRSEMNVSTLELGDSALYLCASSLLSTGTGETQYFGPGTRLLVL.

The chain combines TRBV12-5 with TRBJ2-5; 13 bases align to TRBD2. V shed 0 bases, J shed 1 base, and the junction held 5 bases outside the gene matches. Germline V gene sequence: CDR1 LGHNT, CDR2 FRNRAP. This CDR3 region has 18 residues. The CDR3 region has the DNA TGTGCTAGTGGTTTGGTACTGGGACTAGCGGGGACCCAAGAGACCCAGTACTTC. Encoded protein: CASGLVLGLAGTQETQYF.

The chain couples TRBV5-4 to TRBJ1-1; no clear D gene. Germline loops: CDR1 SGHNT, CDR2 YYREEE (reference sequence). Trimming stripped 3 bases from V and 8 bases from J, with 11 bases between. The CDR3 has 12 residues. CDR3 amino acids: CASSSELPEAFF. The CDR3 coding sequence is TGTGCCAGCAGCTCCGAGTTACCGGAAGCTTTCTTT.

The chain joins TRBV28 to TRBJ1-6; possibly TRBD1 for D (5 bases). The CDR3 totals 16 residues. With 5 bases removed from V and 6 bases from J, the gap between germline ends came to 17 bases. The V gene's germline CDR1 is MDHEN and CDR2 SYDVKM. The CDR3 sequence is CASSLPPQGSNSPLHF. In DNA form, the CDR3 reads TGTGCCAGCAGTCTCCCACCGCAGGGAAGTAATTCACCCCTCCACTTT.

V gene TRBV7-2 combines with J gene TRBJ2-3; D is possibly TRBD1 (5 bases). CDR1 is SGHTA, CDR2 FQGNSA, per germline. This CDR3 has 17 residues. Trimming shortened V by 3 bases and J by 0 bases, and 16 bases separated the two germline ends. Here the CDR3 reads CASSFLAYRPSTDTQYF. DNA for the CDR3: TGTGCCAGCAGCTTCCTCGCGTACAGGCCCAGCACAGATACGCAGTATTTT.

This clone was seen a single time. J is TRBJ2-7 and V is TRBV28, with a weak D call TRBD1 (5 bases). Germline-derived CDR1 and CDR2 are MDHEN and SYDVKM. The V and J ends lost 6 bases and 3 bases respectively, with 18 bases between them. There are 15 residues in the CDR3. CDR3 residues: CASRSTLRQLYEQYF. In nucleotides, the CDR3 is TGTGCCAGCAGATCTACTCTCCGACAGCTCTACGAGCAGTACTTC.

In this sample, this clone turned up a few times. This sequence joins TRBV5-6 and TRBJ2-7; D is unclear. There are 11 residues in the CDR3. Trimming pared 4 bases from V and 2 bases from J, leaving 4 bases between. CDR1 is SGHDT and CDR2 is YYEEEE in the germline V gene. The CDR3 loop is CASSLTYEQYF. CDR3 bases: TGTGCCAGCAGCCTTACCTACGAGCAGTACTTC.

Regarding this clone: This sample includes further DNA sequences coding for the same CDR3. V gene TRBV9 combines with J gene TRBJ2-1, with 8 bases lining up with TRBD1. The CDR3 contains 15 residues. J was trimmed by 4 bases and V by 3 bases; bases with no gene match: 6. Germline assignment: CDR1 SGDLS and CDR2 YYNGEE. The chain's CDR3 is CASSGRDRTYNEQFF. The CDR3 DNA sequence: TGTGCCAGCAGCGGTCGGGACAGGACTTACAATGAGCAGTTCTTC.

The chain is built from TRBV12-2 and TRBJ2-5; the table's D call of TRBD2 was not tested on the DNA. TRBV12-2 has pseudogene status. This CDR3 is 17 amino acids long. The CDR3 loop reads CASSIERPLGREETQYF. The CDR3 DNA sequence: TGTGCAAGTTCAATAGAGAGACCTCTCGGACGGGAGGAGACCCAGTACTTC.